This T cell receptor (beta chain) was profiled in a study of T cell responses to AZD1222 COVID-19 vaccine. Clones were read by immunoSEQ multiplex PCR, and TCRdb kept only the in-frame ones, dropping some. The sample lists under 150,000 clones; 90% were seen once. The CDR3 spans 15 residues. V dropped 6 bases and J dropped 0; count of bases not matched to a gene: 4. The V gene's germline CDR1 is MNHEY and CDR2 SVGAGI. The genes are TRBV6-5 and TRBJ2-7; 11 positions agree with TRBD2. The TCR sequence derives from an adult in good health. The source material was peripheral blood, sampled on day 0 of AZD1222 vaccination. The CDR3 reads CASSPTSGNSYEQYF. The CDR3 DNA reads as TGTGCCAGCAGCCCGACTAGCGGGAACTCCTACGAGCAGTACTTC.